The 3 T cell receptor beta chains presented below share a single source sample, sequenced in a study of cytomegalovirus exposure and HLA in healthy donors. The primer mix had 60 Vbeta and 13 Jbeta primers. The table came from immunoSEQ multiplex PCR; TCRdb's copy has only in-frame clones and leaves some out. There are roughly 120,000 clones in the sample; 79% occur only once, and 2% to 2.5% lies in the top ten. The sequenced material came from PBMCs. These receptor sequences come from a man between 18 and 29 years old in good health and CMV-seronegative.

V is TRBV18 and J is TRBJ2-5; TRBD1 matches at 7 bases. V gave up 3 bases and J gave up 1 base; unmatched junction bases: 5. The germline gives CDR1 KGHSH, CDR2 LQKENI. The CDR3 sequence is 15 residues long. CDR3 amino acids: CASSPGQPPQETQYF. The CDR3 coding sequence is TGTGCCAGCTCACCGGGACAGCCTCCCCAAGAGACCCAGTACTTC. Variable domain in full (rest from reference TRBV18 and TRBJ2-5): NAGVMQNPRHLVRRRGQEARLRCSPMKGHSHVYWYRQLPEEGLKFMVYLQKENIIDESGMPKERFSAEFPKEGPSILRIQQVVRGDSAAYFCASSPGQPPQETQYFGPGTRLLVL.

The V and J genes are TRBV6-5 and TRBJ1-2, with a possible D match to TRBD1 (6 bases). From germline, CDR1 is MNHEY and CDR2 SVGAGI. V lost 6 bases and J 7 bases, leaving 15 bases between the germline ends. The CDR3 consists of 13 residues. CDR3 sequence reads: CASRDRTDSGYTF. The CDR3 DNA sequence: TGTGCCAGCAGAGACCGGACAGATTCTGGCTACACCTTC.

The J gene is TRBJ1-5, the V gene TRBV6-1; weak D call: TRBD1 (5 bases). Per germline, CDR1 MNHNS and CDR2 SASEGT. The CDR3 is 13 residues long. The V end lost 2 bases, the J end lost 5 bases, and 7 bases lay between the germline ends. This CDR3 is CASSESRDQPQHF. The CDR3 DNA sequence: TGTGCCAGCAGTGAAAGCAGGGATCAGCCCCAGCATTTT.